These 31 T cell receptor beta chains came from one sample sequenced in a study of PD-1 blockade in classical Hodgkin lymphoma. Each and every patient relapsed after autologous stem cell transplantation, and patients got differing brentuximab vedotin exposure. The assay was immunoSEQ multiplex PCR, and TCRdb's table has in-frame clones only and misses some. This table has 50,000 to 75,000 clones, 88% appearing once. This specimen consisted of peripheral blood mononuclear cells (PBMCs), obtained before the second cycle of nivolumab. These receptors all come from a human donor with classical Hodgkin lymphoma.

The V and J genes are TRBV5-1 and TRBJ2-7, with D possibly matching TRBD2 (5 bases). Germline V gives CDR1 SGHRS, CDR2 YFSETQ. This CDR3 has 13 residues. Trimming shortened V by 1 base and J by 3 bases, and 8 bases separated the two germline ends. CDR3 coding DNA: TGCGCCAGCAGCTTGCCGGGAATCTACGAGCAGTACTTC. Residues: CASSLPGIYEQYF.

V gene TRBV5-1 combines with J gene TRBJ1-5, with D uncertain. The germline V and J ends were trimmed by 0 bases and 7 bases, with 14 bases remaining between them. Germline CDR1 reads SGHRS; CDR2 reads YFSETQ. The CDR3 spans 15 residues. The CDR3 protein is CASSLVPGPEQPQHF. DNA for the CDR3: TGCGCCAGCAGCTTGGTCCCCGGACCAGAACAGCCCCAGCATTTT. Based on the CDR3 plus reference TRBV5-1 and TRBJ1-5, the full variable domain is KAGVTQTPRYLIKTRGQQVTLSCSPISGHRSVSWYQQTPGQGLQFLFEYFSETQRNKGNFPGRFSGRQFSNSRSEMNVSTLELGDSALYLCASSLVPGPEQPQHFGDGTRLSIL.

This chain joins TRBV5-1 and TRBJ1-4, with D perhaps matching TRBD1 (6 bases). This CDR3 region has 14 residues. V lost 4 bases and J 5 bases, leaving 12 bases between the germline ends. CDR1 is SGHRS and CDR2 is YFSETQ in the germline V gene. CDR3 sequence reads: CASSPGARNEKLFF. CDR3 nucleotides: TGCGCCAGCAGCCCAGGGGCGAGAAATGAAAAACTGTTTTTT.

The CDR3 reads CASNPQEAEAFF. As DNA, the CDR3 is TGTGCCAGCAACCCCCAGGAGGCTGAAGCTTTCTTT. The chain combines TRBV7-9 with TRBJ1-1; D gene unclear. The CDR3 totals 12 residues. CDR1 SEHNR and CDR2 FQNEAQ come from the germline V gene (reference sequence). Between the trimmed V and J ends, which lost 7 bases and 6 bases, there was a span of 12 bases.

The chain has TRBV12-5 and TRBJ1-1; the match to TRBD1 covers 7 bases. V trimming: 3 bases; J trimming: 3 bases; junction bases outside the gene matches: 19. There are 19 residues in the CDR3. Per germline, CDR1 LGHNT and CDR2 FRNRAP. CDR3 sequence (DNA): TGTGCTAGTGGTTTCGTTTTTAGGGCCGGGACAGAAGAACACACTGAAGCTTTCTTT. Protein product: CASGFVFRAGTEEHTEAFF.

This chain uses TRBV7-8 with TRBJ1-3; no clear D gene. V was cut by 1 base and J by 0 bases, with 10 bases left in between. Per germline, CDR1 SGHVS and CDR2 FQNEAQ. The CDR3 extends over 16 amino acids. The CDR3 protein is CASSLVQISSGNTIYF. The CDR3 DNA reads TGTGCCAGCAGCTTAGTACAGATAAGCTCTGGAAACACCATATATTTT.

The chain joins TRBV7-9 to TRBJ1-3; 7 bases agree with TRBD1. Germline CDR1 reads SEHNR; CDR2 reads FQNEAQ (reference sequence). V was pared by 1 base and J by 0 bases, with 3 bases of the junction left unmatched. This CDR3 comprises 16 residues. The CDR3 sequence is CASSLEGTVSGNTIYF. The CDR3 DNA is TGTGCCAGCAGCTTAGAGGGGACAGTCTCTGGAAACACCATATATTTT.

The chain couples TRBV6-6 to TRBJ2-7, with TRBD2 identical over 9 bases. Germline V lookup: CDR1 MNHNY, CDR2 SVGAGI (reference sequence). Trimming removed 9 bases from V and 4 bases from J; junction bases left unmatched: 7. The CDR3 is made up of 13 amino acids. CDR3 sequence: CARVAGDPYEQYF. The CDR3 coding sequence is TGTGCCAGAGTAGCGGGGGACCCTTACGAGCAGTACTTC.

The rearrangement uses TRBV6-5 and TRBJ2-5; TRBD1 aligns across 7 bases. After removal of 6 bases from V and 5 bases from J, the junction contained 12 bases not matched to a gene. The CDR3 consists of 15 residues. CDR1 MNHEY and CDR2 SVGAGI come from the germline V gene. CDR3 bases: TGTGCCAGCAGAAACAACAGGGGTTGGTTGGAGACCCAGTACTTC. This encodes CASRNNRGWLETQYF.

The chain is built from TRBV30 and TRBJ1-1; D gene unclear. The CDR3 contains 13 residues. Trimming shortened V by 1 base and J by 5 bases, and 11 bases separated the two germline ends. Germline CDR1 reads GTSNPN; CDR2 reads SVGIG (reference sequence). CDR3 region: CAWSGRRWTEAFF. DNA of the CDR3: TGTGCCTGGAGTGGACGGAGGTGGACTGAAGCTTTCTTT. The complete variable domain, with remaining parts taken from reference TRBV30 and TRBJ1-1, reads SQTIHQWPATLVQPVGSPLSLECTVEGTSNPNLYWYRQAAGRGLQLLFYSVGIGQISSEVPQNLSASRPQDRQFILSSKKLLLSDSGFYLCAWSGRRWTEAFFGQGTRLTVV.

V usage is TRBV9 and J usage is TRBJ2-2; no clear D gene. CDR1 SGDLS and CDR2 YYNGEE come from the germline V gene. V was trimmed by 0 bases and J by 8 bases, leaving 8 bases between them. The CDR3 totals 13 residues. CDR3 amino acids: CASSVGPTGELFF. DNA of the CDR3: TGTGCCAGCAGCGTAGGCCCGACGGGGGAGCTGTTTTTT.

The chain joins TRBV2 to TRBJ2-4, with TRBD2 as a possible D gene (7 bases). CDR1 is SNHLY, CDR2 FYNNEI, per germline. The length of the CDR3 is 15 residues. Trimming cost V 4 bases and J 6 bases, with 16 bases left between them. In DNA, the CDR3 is TGTGCCAGCAGTGTACTCTGGGGGGGCGGAAACATTCAGTACTTC. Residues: CASSVLWGGGNIQYF.

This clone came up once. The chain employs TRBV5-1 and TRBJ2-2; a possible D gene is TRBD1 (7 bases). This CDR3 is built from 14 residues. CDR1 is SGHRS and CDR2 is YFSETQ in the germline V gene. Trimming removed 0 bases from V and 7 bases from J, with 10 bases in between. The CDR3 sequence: CASSLGQGGGELFF. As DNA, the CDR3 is TGCGCCAGCAGCTTGGGACAGGGAGGCGGGGAGCTGTTTTTT.

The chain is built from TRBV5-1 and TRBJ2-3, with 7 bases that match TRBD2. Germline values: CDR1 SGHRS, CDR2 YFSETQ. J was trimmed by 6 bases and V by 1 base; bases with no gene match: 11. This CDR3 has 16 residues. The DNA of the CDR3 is TGCGCCAGCAGCTTGCAGGGACCGACGGGGGGTGATACGCAGTATTTT. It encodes CASSLQGPTGGDTQYF.

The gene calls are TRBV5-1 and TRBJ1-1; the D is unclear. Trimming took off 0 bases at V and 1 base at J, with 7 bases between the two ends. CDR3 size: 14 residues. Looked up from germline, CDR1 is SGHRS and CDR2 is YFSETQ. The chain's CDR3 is CASSLAGKNTEAFF. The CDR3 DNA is TGCGCCAGCAGCTTGGCCGGGAAGAACACTGAAGCTTTCTTT.

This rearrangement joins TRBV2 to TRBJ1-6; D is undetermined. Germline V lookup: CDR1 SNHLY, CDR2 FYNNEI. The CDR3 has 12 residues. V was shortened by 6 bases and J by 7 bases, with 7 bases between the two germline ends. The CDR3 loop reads CASRYANSPLHF. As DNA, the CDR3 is TGTGCCAGCAGATACGCAAATTCACCCCTCCACTTT.

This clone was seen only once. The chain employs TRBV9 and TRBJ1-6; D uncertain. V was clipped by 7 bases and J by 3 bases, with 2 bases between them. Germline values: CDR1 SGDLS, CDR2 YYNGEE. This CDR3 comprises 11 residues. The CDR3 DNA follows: TGTGCCAGCGGCTATAATTCACCCCTCCACTTT. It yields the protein CASGYNSPLHF.

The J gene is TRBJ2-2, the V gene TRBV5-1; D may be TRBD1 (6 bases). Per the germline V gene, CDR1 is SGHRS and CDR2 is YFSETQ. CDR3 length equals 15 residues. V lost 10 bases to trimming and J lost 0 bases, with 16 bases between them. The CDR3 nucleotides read TGCGCCGCAGCTAGGGACAACGCGAACACCGGGGAGCTGTTTTTT. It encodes CAAARDNANTGELFF.

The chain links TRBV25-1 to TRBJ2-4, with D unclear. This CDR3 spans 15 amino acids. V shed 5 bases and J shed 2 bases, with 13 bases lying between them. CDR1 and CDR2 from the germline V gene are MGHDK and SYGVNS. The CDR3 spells CASSSPSGTKNIQYF. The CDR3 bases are TGTGCCAGCAGTAGCCCCTCTGGTACCAAAAACATTCAGTACTTC.

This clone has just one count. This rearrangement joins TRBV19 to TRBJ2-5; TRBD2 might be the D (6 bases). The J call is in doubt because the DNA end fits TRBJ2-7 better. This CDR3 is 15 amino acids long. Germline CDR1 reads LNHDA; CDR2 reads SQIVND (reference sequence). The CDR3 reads CASSLPGLGSYEQYF. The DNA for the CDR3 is TGTGCCAGTAGTCTACCGGGACTGGGCTCCTACGAGCAGTACTTC.

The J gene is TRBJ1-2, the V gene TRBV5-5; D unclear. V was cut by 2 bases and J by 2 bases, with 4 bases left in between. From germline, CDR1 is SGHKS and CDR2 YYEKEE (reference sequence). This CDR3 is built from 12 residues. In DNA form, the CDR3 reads TGTGCCAGCAGCTTAGACAACTATGGCTACACCTTC. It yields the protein CASSLDNYGYTF.

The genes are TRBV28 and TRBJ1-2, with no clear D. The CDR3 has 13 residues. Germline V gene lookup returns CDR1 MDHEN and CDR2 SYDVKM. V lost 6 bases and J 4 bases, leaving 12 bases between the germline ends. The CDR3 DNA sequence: TGTGCCAGCAGGCAAGGACTGGTCTATGGCTACACCTTC. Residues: CASRQGLVYGYTF.

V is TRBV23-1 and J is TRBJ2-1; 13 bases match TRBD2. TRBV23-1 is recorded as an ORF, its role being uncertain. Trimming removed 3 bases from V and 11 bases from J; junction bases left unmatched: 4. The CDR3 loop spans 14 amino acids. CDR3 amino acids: CASSHMGLAGQQFF. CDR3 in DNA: TGCGCCAGCAGTCACATGGGACTAGCGGGACAGCAGTTCTTC.

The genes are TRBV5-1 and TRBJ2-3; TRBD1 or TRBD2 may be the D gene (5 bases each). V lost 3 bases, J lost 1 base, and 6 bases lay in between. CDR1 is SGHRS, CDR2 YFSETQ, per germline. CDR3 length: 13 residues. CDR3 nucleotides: TGCGCCAGCAGCTGGGACCGCACAGATACGCAGTATTTT. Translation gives CASSWDRTDTQYF.

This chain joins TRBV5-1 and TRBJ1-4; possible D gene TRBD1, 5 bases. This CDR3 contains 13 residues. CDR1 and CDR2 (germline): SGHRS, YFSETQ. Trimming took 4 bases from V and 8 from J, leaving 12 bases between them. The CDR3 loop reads CASSPQGWEKLFF. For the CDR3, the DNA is TGCGCCAGCAGCCCTCAGGGTTGGGAAAAACTGTTTTTT.

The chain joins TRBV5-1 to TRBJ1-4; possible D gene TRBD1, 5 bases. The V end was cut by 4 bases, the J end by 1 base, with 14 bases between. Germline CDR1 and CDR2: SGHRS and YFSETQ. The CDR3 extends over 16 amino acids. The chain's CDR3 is CASSPTPTETNEKLFF. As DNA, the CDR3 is TGCGCCAGCAGCCCAACGCCGACAGAAACTAATGAAAAACTGTTTTTT.

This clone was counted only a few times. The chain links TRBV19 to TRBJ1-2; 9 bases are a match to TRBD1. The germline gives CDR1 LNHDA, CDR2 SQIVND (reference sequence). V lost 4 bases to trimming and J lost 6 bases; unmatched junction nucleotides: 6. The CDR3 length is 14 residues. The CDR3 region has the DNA TGTGCCAGTAGTAGGGACAGGGAAAATGATGGCTACACCTTC. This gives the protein CASSRDRENDGYTF. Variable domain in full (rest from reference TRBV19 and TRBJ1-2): DGGITQSPKYLFRKEGQNVTLSCEQNLNHDAMYWYRQDPGQGLRLIYYSQIVNDFQKGDIAEGYSVSREKKESFPLTVTSAQKNPTAFYLCASSRDRENDGYTFGSGTRLTVV.

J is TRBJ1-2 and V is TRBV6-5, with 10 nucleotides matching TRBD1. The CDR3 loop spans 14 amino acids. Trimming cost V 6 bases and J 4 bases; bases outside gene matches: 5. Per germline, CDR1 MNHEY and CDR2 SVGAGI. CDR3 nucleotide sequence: TGTGCCAGCAGATCGACAGGGGGCAGCTATGGCTACACCTTC. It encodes CASRSTGGSYGYTF.

The CDR3 coding sequence is TGCAGCGTTGAAGACGGAGCCAATGAGCAGTTCTTC. Translated: CSVEDGANEQFF. V gene TRBV29-1 combines with J gene TRBJ2-1, with no clear D. This CDR3 is built from 12 residues. With 0 bases removed from V and 6 bases from J, the gap between germline ends came to 6 bases. Germline CDR1 is SQVTM and CDR2 is ANQGSEA.

CDR3 coding DNA: TGCGCCAGCAGCCCGGCCCGACAGGGGAATGGCTACACCTTC. Protein product: CASSPARQGNGYTF. The chain joins TRBV5-1 to TRBJ1-2; 8 positions match TRBD1. Germline V gene sequence: CDR1 SGHRS, CDR2 YFSETQ. The V and J ends lost 4 bases and 6 bases, in that order; junction bases with no gene match: 8. CDR3 size: 14 residues.

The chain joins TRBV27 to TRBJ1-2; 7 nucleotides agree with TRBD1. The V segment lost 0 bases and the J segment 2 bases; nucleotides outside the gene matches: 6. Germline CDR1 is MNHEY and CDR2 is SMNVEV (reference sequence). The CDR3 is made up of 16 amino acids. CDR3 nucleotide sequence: TGTGCCAGCAGTTTATCGCCCAGGGGGATCAACTATGGCTACACCTTC. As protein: CASSLSPRGINYGYTF.